This T cell receptor (beta chain) was retrieved from a study of cytomegalovirus exposure and HLA in healthy donors. The study sampled nominally healthy donors, though unrecorded immune exposures were likely. Germline loops: CDR1 MDHEN, CDR2 SYDVKM. J lost 1 base, V lost 8 bases, and 4 bases had no gene match. The CDR3 covers 14 residues. Use of 60 Vbeta and 13 Jbeta primers characterized the PCR. TCRdb's copy holds only in-frame clones and misses some; the assay was immunoSEQ multiplex PCR. Of 200,000 to 250,000 clones detected, approximately 84% appear once; the ten largest clones hold 0.5% to 0.7%. The V and J genes are TRBV28 and TRBJ2-5; 10 nucleotides match TRBD1. The sequence was collected from a woman aged 40-49 years in good health and CMV-seronegative. The specimen was PBMCs. As DNA, the CDR3 is TGTGCCAGCGGAAGGACAGGGGGCCAAGAGACCCAGTACTTC. Its translation: CASGRTGGQETQYF. Variable domain in full (rest from reference TRBV28 and TRBJ2-5): DVKVTQSSRYLVKRTGEKVFLECVQDMDHENMFWYRQDPGLGLRLIYFSYDVKMKEKGDIPEGYSVSREKKERFSLILESASTNQTSMYLCASGRTGGQETQYFGPGTRLLVL.